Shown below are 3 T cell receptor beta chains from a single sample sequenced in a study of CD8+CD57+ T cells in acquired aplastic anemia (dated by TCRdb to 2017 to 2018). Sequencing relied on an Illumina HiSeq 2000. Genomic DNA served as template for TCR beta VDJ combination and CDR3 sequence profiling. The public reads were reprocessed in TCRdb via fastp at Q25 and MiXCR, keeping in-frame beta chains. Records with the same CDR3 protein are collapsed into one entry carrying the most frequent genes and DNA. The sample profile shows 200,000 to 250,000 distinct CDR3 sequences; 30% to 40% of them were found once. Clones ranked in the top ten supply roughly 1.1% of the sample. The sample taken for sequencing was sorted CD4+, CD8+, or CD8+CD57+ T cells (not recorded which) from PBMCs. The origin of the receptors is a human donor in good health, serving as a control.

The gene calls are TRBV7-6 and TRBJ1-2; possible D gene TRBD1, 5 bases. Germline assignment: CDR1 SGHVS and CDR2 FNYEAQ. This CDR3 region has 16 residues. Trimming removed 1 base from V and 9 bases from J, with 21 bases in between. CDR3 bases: TGTGCCAGCAGCTTAGACCGCTCCGGGACGAAATATAGCTACACCTTC. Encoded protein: CASSLDRSGTKYSYTF. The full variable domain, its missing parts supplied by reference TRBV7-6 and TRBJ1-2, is GAGVSQSPRYKVTKRGQDVALRCDPISGHVSLYWYRQALGQGPEFLTYFNYEAQQDKSGLPNDRFSAERPEGSISTLTIQRTEQRDSAMYRCASSLDRSGTKYSYTFGSGTRLTVV.

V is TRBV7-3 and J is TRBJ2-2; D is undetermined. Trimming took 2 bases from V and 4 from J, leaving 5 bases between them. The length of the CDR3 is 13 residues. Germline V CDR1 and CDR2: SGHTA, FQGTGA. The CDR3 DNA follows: TGTGCCAGCAGCTTATTGGGCACCGGGGAGCTGTTTTTT. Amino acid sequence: CASSLLGTGELFF.

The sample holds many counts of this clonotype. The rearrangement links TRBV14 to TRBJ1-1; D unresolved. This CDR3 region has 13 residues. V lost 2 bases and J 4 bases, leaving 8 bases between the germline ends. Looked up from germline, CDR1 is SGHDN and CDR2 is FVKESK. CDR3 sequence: CASSQSRGTEAFF. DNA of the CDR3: TGTGCCAGCAGCCAATCGCGAGGCACTGAAGCTTTCTTT.